These T cell receptor beta chains were read from a single sample in a study of response to subunit inactivated influenza vaccine. TCRdb itself ran the RT-PCR reads through MiXCR, one entry per CDR3 protein. Of over 800,000 distinct CDR3 sequences in the sample, around 20% were seen once. The sequencing here drew on PBMCs from blood, taken roughly 5 days after vaccination. Receptors were obtained from a man between 45 and 60 years old who received an inactivated influenza vaccine. The CDR3 runs from the conserved cysteine through the conserved F or W. A D gene is named only where the DNA matches it firmly. The size of a clone is reported for some rows only, either as once, few or many, or as a class for expanded clones.

>.|few|TRBV12-3/TRBV12-4|TRBJ1-4
CASSFNGEKLFF
TGTGCCAGCAGTTTTAACGGTGAAAAACTGTTTTTT
>.|many|TRBV10-3|TRBJ2-1
CAISELGEQFF
TGTGCCATCAGTGAATTGGGTGAGCAGTTCTTC
>TRBD2|.|TRBV7-2|TRBJ2-3
CASSLVREMQYF
TGTGCCAGCAGCTTAGTGCGGGAGATGCAGTATTTT
>.|.|TRBV19|TRBJ2-7
CASSSPGSGRIYEQYF
TGTGCCAGTAGTAGCCCGGGGTCGGGCCGTATCTACGAGCAGTACTTC
>TRBD1|few|TRBV12-3/TRBV12-4|TRBJ2-5
CASSLKQGGSETQYF
TGTGCCAGCAGTTTGAAACAGGGGGGCTCGGAGACCCAGTACTTC
>TRBD2|.|TRBV4-2|TRBJ2-5
CASSQDLTSGARAQYF
TGTGCCAGCAGCCAAGATCTGACTAGCGGGGCCAGGGCCCAGTACTTC
>.|many|TRBV12-3/TRBV12-4|TRBJ2-7
CASSLDGGKTLEQYF
TGTGCCAGCAGTTTAGACGGGGGAAAAACGCTCGAGCAGTACTTC
>.|few|TRBV28|TRBJ2-2
CAFQSNTGELFF
TGCGCCTTCCAGTCGAACACCGGGGAGCTGTTTTTT
>.|.|TRBV5-5|TRBJ2-7
CASSSRGQPKEHF
TGTGCCAGCAGCTCAAGAGGACAGCCTAAAGAGCACTTC
>.|.|TRBV3-1|TRBJ2-2
CASSQGSSNTGELFF
TGTGCCAGCAGCCAGGGCTCCTCGAACACCGGGGAGCTGTTTTTT